This T cell receptor (beta chain) was recovered during a study of vaccination effects on CD4 cells after COVID-19. Study in general: Two-dose vaccination with either BNT162b2 or mRNA-1273 was given to the participants. Study results and caveats: The vaccine-induced clones of healthy vaccinees included only 1 of 255 that cross-reacted with common cold coronaviruses.

CDR3 length: 14 amino acids. V was trimmed by 3 bases and J by 5 bases, leaving 13 bases between them. The germline V gene has CDR1 LNHNV and CDR2 YYDKDF (reference sequence). On this clone itself: Its antigen is currently unknown.

Profiled with immunoSEQ multiplex PCR; TCRdb holds only in-frame clones, not every one. Among about 43,000 clones listed, around 76% were seen once. Under the ViraFEST assay, PBMC were stimulated with viral peptide pools so that antigen-specific CD4+ T cells expanded. Sequencing was performed afterwards. Culture lasted roughly 9 days before CD4+ T cell isolation. Prior SARS-CoV-2 infection was absent in the vaccine recipients, as shown by negative nucleocapsid antibodies. Cultures of fewer than 2.5 million PBMC per well contained around 11 IU/ml IL-2 plus 10 ug/ml peptides. Half the medium was replaced with IL-2 medium on days 3 and 7.

This clonotype originated in a human donor who received a COVID-19 vaccine. The rearrangement links TRBV15 to TRBJ1-1; D is possibly TRBD1 (5 bases). The sample was CD4+ T cells from PBMCs cultured with SARS-CoV-2 spike peptides, taken before COVID-19 vaccination. The CDR3 DNA reads TGTGCCACCAGCAGGGAGGGAGGGGTGACTGAAGCTTTCTTT. It codes for CATSREGGVTEAFF.